A single sample is the source of the 29 T cell receptor beta chains below, sequenced in a study of shared clonotypes between healthy human individuals (dated by TCRdb to the early 2020s). Library generation was performed with the immunoSEQ multiplex PCR assay. What TCRdb holds here is the immuneACCESS table cut down to in-frame rearrangements. Part of the clones is not present; checked against another copy, under half of the missing clones reflect an unresolved V gene, and the others are unexplained. The sample table shows about 1.5 million clones, and approximately 98% are seen once. In total, the top ten clones hold approximately 0.45% of the sample. The specimen was naive CD4+ T cells sorted from blood. This sample's cell subset or site label indicates: CD45RA+ positively selected. These receptor sequences come from a man younger than 40 in good health.

The rearrangement links TRBV5-1 to TRBJ2-3, with D maybe TRBD1 (5 bases). V lost 0 bases to trimming and J lost 4 bases, with 9 bases between them. This CDR3 comprises 14 residues. CDR1 is SGHRS and CDR2 is YFSETQ in the germline V gene. The CDR3 DNA is TGCGCCAGCAGCTTGGAGGGGTTAGCAGATACGCAGTATTTT. Translated: CASSLEGLADTQYF.

The gene calls are TRBV9 and TRBJ1-1; D is perhaps TRBD1 (5 bases). Germline CDR1 and CDR2: SGDLS and YYNGEE. This CDR3 is built from 14 residues. V lost 3 bases, J lost 1 base, and 10 bases lay in between. The CDR3 region has the DNA TGTGCCAGCAGCGCGGGACGGAAGAACACTGAAGCTTTCTTT. Translating it yields CASSAGRKNTEAFF.

The J gene is TRBJ2-1, the V gene TRBV7-9; D not certain. Germline lookup yields CDR1 SEHNR and CDR2 FQNEAQ (reference sequence). This CDR3 comprises 13 residues. V was clipped by 1 base and J by 7 bases, with 8 bases between them. The CDR3 nucleotides are TGTGCCAGCAGCTTAGATTACGGGAATGAGCAGTTCTTC. The encoded protein is CASSLDYGNEQFF. The complete variable domain, with remaining parts taken from reference TRBV7-9 and TRBJ2-1, reads DTGVSQNPRHKITKRGQNVTFRCDPISEHNRLYWYRQTLGQGPEFLTYFQNEAQLEKSRLLSDRFSAERPKGSFSTLEIQRTEQGDSAMYLCASSLDYGNEQFFGPGTRLTVL.

The V call is TRBV7-3, the J call TRBJ2-2, with no clear D. The germline V and J ends were trimmed by 2 bases and 0 bases, with 10 bases remaining between them. CDR1 is SGHTA, CDR2 FQGTGA, per germline. The CDR3 runs 16 residues. CDR3: CASSLAPGPNTGELFF. The CDR3 DNA sequence: TGTGCCAGCAGCTTAGCCCCGGGCCCGAACACCGGGGAGCTGTTTTTT.

V and J are TRBV11-2 and TRBJ2-3; D gene unclear. Germline V gene lookup returns CDR1 SGHAT and CDR2 FQNNGV. CDR3 length equals 16 residues. V was shortened by 3 bases and J by 0 bases, with 13 bases between the two germline ends. CDR3 sequence (DNA): TGTGCCAGCAGCTTCAGCCTAACTCCTAGCACAGATACGCAGTATTTT. Amino acids: CASSFSLTPSTDTQYF.

This clone was seen once. The chain uses TRBV11-1 and TRBJ2-5; possible D gene TRBD2, 6 bases. Germline CDR1 reads SGHAT; CDR2 reads FQDESV (reference sequence). The length of the CDR3 is 12 residues. Deletions cut 8 bases from V and 7 bases from J, with 14 bases between. The CDR3 sequence: CASRTSGGTQYF. The CDR3 coding sequence is TGTGCCAGCCGCACCTCCGGGGGGACCCAGTACTTC.

The count of this clone is one. The V gene is TRBV19, the J gene TRBJ1-2, with D hard to call. Germline V gene lookup returns CDR1 LNHDA and CDR2 SQIVND (reference sequence). The CDR3 spans 13 residues. V lost 3 bases and J lost 6, with 11 bases in between. The CDR3 here is CASSISYPDGYTF. The CDR3 coding sequence is TGTGCCAGTAGTATCTCCTACCCGGATGGCTACACCTTC.

V is TRBV28 and J is TRBJ2-3; D gene ambiguous. Trimming pared 8 bases from V and 2 bases from J, leaving 8 bases between. The CDR3 has 12 amino acids. CDR1 MDHEN and CDR2 SYDVKM come from the germline V gene. CDR3 nucleotides: TGTGCCAGCGACGGAGACACAGATACGCAGTATTTT. It translates to CASDGDTDTQYF. The full variable domain, in which reference TRBV28 and TRBJ2-3 provide the parts outside the CDR3, is DVKVTQSSRYLVKRTGEKVFLECVQDMDHENMFWYRQDPGLGLRLIYFSYDVKMKEKGDIPEGYSVSREKKERFSLILESASTNQTSMYLCASDGDTDTQYFGPGTRLTVL.

The genes are TRBV6-5 and TRBJ2-1; 13 nucleotides line up with TRBD2. The V gene end was trimmed by 0 bases and the J gene end by 7 bases; junction bases not matched to a gene: 0. Germline loops: CDR1 MNHEY, CDR2 SVGAGI. This CDR3 region has 15 residues. In DNA, the CDR3 is TGTGCCAGCAGTTACTCGGGACTAGCGGGAAATGAGCAGTTCTTC. Encoded protein: CASSYSGLAGNEQFF.

A remark on this clone: This CDR3 is also generated by other DNA sequences in the sample. The chain uses TRBV29-1 and TRBJ1-5; 9 nucleotides match TRBD1. The CDR3 has 13 residues. V trimming: 4 bases; J trimming: 4 bases; junction bases outside the gene matches: 2. CDR1 is SQVTM and CDR2 is ANQGSEA in the germline V gene. The CDR3, as DNA: TGCAGCGTTGGACAGGGGGTTAATCAGCCCCAGCATTTT. This encodes CSVGQGVNQPQHF.

This clone appeared a single time. This sequence joins TRBV27 and TRBJ2-1, with 8 bases identical to TRBD2. The CDR3 extends over 14 amino acids. Trimming cost V 8 bases and J 8 bases; bases outside gene matches: 11. Germline CDR1 is MNHEY and CDR2 is SMNVEV (reference sequence). CDR3 sequence (DNA): TGTGCCAGCTTCCCCCCGGGGGGGACCGATGAGCAGTTCTTC. Protein: CASFPPGGTDEQFF.

The gene calls are TRBV9 and TRBJ2-1; D perhaps matches TRBD2 (5 bases). The CDR3 is 15 amino acids. V shed 2 bases and J shed 15 bases, with 24 bases lying between them. CDR1 and CDR2 (germline): SGDLS, YYNGEE. The CDR3 protein is CASSVSTQAGGARFF. The CDR3 DNA reads TGTGCCAGCAGCGTTAGCACCCAGGCGGGCGGAGCGCGGTTCTTC. The full variable domain, its missing parts supplied by reference TRBV9 and TRBJ2-1, is DSGVTQTPKHLITATGQRVTLRCSPRSGDLSVYWYQQSLDQGLQFLIQYYNGEERAKGNILERFSAQQFPDLHSELNLSSLELGDSALYFCASSVSTQAGGARFFGPGTRLTVL.

This chain links TRBV7-3 with TRBJ2-1; D call uncertain. Trimming took 3 bases from V and 10 from J, leaving 13 bases between them. CDR1 and CDR2 from the germline V gene are SGHTA and FQGTGA. The CDR3 contains 13 residues. The CDR3 is CASSFSAVAEQFF. DNA for the CDR3: TGTGCCAGCAGCTTTTCCGCCGTGGCGGAGCAGTTCTTC.

V usage is TRBV2 and J usage is TRBJ2-1; D is unclear. The V end lost 6 bases, the J end lost 5 bases, and 8 bases lay between the germline ends. The CDR3 length is 12 residues. The germline CDR1 and CDR2 sequences are SNHLY and FYNNEI. The CDR3 DNA reads as TGTGCCAGCAGGATTGGCCACAATGAGCAGTTCTTC. Translating it yields CASRIGHNEQFF.

A note on this clone: This sample includes further DNA sequences coding for the same CDR3. The rearrangement joins TRBV5-1 to TRBJ2-4, with D hard to call. V was cut by 4 bases and J by 0 bases, with 8 bases left in between. Germline V CDR1 and CDR2: SGHRS, YFSETQ. The CDR3 has 14 residues. CDR3 protein: CASSLDLAKNIQYF. The CDR3 DNA reads as TGCGCCAGCAGCCTCGATCTAGCCAAAAACATTCAGTACTTC.

The rearrangement joins TRBV11-3 to TRBJ2-5; D unclear. Germline V gene data show CDR1 as SGHNT and CDR2 as YENEEA. The length of the CDR3 is 11 residues. The V end was cut by 5 bases, the J end by 8 bases, with 9 bases between. The CDR3 is CASSRSGTQYF. The CDR3 coding sequence is TGTGCCAGCAGCCGCTCAGGTACCCAGTACTTC.

This chain uses TRBV6-6 with TRBJ2-7; 7 bases are shared with TRBD1. There are 12 residues in the CDR3. Germline assignment: CDR1 MNHNY and CDR2 SVGAGI (reference sequence). With V trimmed by 10 bases and J by 2 bases, 5 bases remained unmatched. CDR3 sequence: CATRDRPYEQYF. In DNA, the CDR3 is TGTGCCACCCGGGACAGACCCTACGAGCAGTACTTC.

V and J are TRBV28 and TRBJ2-3, with TRBD2 matching 11 bases. The CDR3 runs 17 residues. From germline, CDR1 is MDHEN and CDR2 SYDVKM. The trim removed 1 base at V and 7 bases at J, leaving 10 bases unmatched. The CDR3 loop reads CASSLFVASGRRNTQYF. The CDR3 DNA reads as TGTGCCAGCAGTTTATTTGTGGCTAGCGGGAGGCGAAATACGCAGTATTTT.

The rearrangement uses TRBV28 and TRBJ2-3, with unresolved D. The V end was cut by 6 bases, the J end by 1 base, with 14 bases between. Germline values: CDR1 MDHEN, CDR2 SYDVKM. There are 15 residues in the CDR3. The DNA of the CDR3 is TGTGCCAGCAGCCCCCCTGTTTCGGGCACAGATACGCAGTATTTT. This sequence encodes CASSPPVSGTDTQYF.

This chain uses TRBV5-1 with TRBJ1-1; D is ambiguous. With 2 bases removed from V and 4 bases from J, the gap between germline ends came to 12 bases. CDR1 and CDR2 (germline): SGHRS, YFSETQ. This CDR3 contains 14 residues. DNA for the CDR3: TGCGCCAGCAGCTTAATTGAGGCGTCCACTGAAGCTTTCTTT. It encodes CASSLIEASTEAFF.

This sequence joins TRBV5-5 and TRBJ1-5; 7 nucleotides align to TRBD1. V gave up 3 bases and J gave up 4 bases; unmatched junction bases: 10. Looked up from germline, CDR1 is SGHKS and CDR2 is YYEKEE (reference sequence). The CDR3 has 16 amino acids. For the CDR3, the DNA is TGTGCCAGCAGCTCAAGGGGGCCCCACGGGAATCAGCCCCAGCATTTT. Its protein is CASSSRGPHGNQPQHF.

The chain joins TRBV4-2 to TRBJ2-7; 7 nucleotides line up with TRBD1. The CDR3 has 16 amino acids. Losses at the gene ends were 4 bases for V and 1 base for J; bases not matched to a gene: 10. Looked up from germline, CDR1 is LGHNA and CDR2 is YNFKEQ. CDR3 protein: CASSLKHGQESYEQYF. The CDR3 DNA is TGTGCCAGCAGCCTCAAGCATGGACAGGAGTCCTACGAGCAGTACTTC.

The J gene is TRBJ2-7, the V gene TRBV7-6; 9 bases match TRBD1. This CDR3 comprises 15 residues. Unmatched junction bases numbered 8, after V lost 5 bases and J lost 3 bases. Germline V gene lookup returns CDR1 SGHVS and CDR2 FNYEAQ. CDR3 DNA sequence: TGTGCCAGCAGCGCTACCGGGACAGGGATCTACGAGCAGTACTTC. Amino acids: CASSATGTGIYEQYF.

V is TRBV6-1 and J is TRBJ2-7; D is uncertain. The V gene's germline CDR1 is MNHNS and CDR2 SASEGT. The CDR3 extends over 14 amino acids. V shed 4 bases and J shed 0 bases, with 10 bases lying between them. CDR3 amino acids: CASSGHPSSYEQYF. In DNA form, the CDR3 reads TGTGCCAGCAGTGGGCACCCCTCCTCCTACGAGCAGTACTTC.

V and J are TRBV4-2 and TRBJ2-1; D unclear. CDR1 and CDR2 (germline): LGHNA, YNFKEQ. Trimming took off 3 bases at V and 4 bases at J, with 4 bases between the two ends. CDR3 length: 12 residues. This chain's CDR3 is CASSQRYNEQFF. The CDR3 DNA reads as TGTGCCAGCAGCCAGCGGTACAATGAGCAGTTCTTC.

The chain recombines TRBV2 with TRBJ2-1; 9 bases match TRBD1. Germline V gene data show CDR1 as SNHLY and CDR2 as FYNNEI. The length of the CDR3 is 15 residues. Trimming removed 6 bases from V and 3 bases from J; junction bases left unmatched: 6. CDR3: CASRLGQGYYNEQFF. The CDR3 DNA reads as TGTGCCAGCAGACTGGGACAGGGCTACTACAATGAGCAGTTCTTC. Using reference TRBV2 and TRBJ2-1 for the parts outside the CDR3, the full variable domain is EPEVTQTPSHQVTQMGQEVILRCVPISNHLYFYWYRQILGQKVEFLVSFYNNEISEKSEIFDDQFSVERPDGSNFTLKIRSTKLEDSAMYFCASRLGQGYYNEQFFGPGTRLTVL.

With regard to this clone: Other DNA sequences from this sample encode an identical CDR3 as well. This chain connects TRBV5-1 to TRBJ2-1; D is uncertain. Germline assignment: CDR1 SGHRS and CDR2 YFSETQ. Trimming took off 0 bases at V and 9 bases at J, with 7 bases between the two ends. This CDR3 region has 12 residues. This CDR3 is CASSLGQGEQFF. CDR3 coding DNA: TGCGCCAGCAGCTTGGGTCAAGGTGAGCAGTTCTTC.

This chain joins TRBV19 and TRBJ2-6; perhaps TRBD1 as D (6 bases). Germline CDR1 reads LNHDA; CDR2 reads SQIVND (reference sequence). This CDR3 has 17 amino acids. Trimming stripped 4 bases from V and 4 bases from J, with 17 bases between. The CDR3: CASSKQGSIAGANVLTF. The CDR3 DNA sequence: TGTGCCAGTAGTAAACAGGGAAGTATTGCCGGGGCCAACGTCCTGACTTTC.

This chain joins TRBV19 and TRBJ2-2; no clear D gene. Trimming took off 4 bases at V and 4 bases at J, with 10 bases between the two ends. CDR3 length equals 14 residues. The V gene's germline CDR1 is LNHDA and CDR2 SQIVND (reference sequence). CDR3 sequence reads: CASSTITPTGELFF. The CDR3 DNA is TGTGCCAGTAGTACTATTACTCCCACCGGGGAGCTGTTTTTT.